One sample yielded the 3 T cell receptor beta chains listed below, sequenced in a study of vaccination effects on CD4 cells after COVID-19. Sequencing was preceded by expansion of antigen-specific CD4+ T cells with viral peptide pools in the ViraFEST assay. A 10-day culture period preceded the isolation of CD4+ T cells. All participants had two doses of either the BNT162b2 or mRNA-1273 vaccine. TCRdb's table, derived via immunoSEQ multiplex PCR, lists solely in-frame clones and lacks some. This sample has roughly 55,000 clones, with around 82% found just once. Their cognate antigens are unknown. The sequencing used CD4+ T cells from PBMCs cultured with HCoV-OC43 spike peptides, collected after COVID-19 vaccination. Indicated subset: HCoV-OC43 spike overlapping peptide pool stimulation. Every receptor here comes from a human donor who received a COVID-19 vaccine.

CDR3 in amino acids: CASSPRGPVANTGELFF. CDR3 nucleotide sequence: TGTGCCAGCTCACCAAGGGGACCGGTAGCGAACACCGGGGAGCTGTTTTTT. The chain links TRBV18 to TRBJ2-2, with D possibly being TRBD1 or TRBD2 (5 bases each). V was shortened by 2 bases and J by 0 bases, with 13 bases between the two germline ends. The CDR3 length is 17 residues. Per the germline V gene, CDR1 is KGHSH and CDR2 is LQKENI. The variable domain in full, with the rest retrieved from reference TRBV18 and TRBJ2-2, is NAGVMQNPRHLVRRRGQEARLRCSPMKGHSHVYWYRQLPEEGLKFMVYLQKENIIDESGMPKERFSAEFPKEGPSILRIQQVVRGDSAAYFCASSPRGPVANTGELFFGEGSRLTVL.

CDR3 in amino acids: CASRSRPGTYYGYTF. The CDR3 coding sequence is TGTGCCAGCAGGTCTAGACCGGGAACCTACTATGGCTACACCTTC. This chain links TRBV5-5 with TRBJ1-2; D gene unclear. The V gene's germline CDR1 is SGHKS and CDR2 YYEKEE (reference sequence). The CDR3 is 15 residues long. Trimming removed 5 bases at V and 3 bases at J, with 17 bases between.

This clone was found once. This chain joins TRBV2 and TRBJ2-4, with D maybe TRBD1 (5 bases). CDR3 length: 14 amino acids. Trimming stripped 3 bases from V and 2 bases from J, with 8 bases between. Germline V lookup: CDR1 SNHLY, CDR2 FYNNEI. Here the CDR3 reads CASSEAGSKNIQYF. DNA of the CDR3: TGTGCCAGCAGTGAGGCAGGGTCCAAAAACATTCAGTACTTC.